This entry lists 17 T cell receptor beta chains sequenced from one sample in a study of cytomegalovirus exposure and HLA in healthy donors. Researchers ran the PCR with 60 Vbeta and 13 Jbeta primers. Profiling relied on immunoSEQ multiplex PCR, and the TCRdb table lists in-frame clones only, not all of them. Of 130,000 or so clones in the sample, 80% to 85% were seen once. Sequenced: PBMCs. These receptors originate from a woman in her forties in good health and CMV-seronegative.

The chain combines TRBV4-3 with TRBJ2-7, with 7 bases fitting TRBD1. V was pared by 0 bases and J by 7 bases, with 9 bases of the junction left unmatched. Germline V gene lookup returns CDR1 LGHNA and CDR2 YSLEER. The CDR3 spans 15 residues. CDR3 nucleotide sequence: TGCGCCAGCAGCCAAGAAGCGGACAGGACGAGGGAGCAGTACTTC. It specifies CASSQEADRTREQYF.

The rearrangement links TRBV28 to TRBJ2-6; TRBD1 matches 7 bases. The germline gives CDR1 MDHEN, CDR2 SYDVKM. The length of the CDR3 is 14 residues. The CDR3 sequence is CATGKLSGANVLTF. The DNA of the CDR3 is TGTGCGACAGGGAAGCTCTCTGGGGCCAACGTCCTGACTTTC.

This clone was observed a few times. V gene TRBV27 combines with J gene TRBJ2-7; 13 bases match TRBD2. CDR1 is MNHEY and CDR2 is SMNVEV in the germline V gene (reference sequence). This CDR3 is 16 amino acids long. V gave up 6 bases and J gave up 0 bases; unmatched junction bases: 5. The CDR3 region has the DNA TGTGCCAGCAGAACCGGACTAGCGGGAGACTCCTACGAGCAGTACTTC. It specifies CASRTGLAGDSYEQYF.

A note on this clone: Other DNA sequences in the same sample also yield this CDR3. The J gene is TRBJ1-5, the V gene TRBV5-1, with TRBD1 identical over 9 bases. CDR1 is SGHRS and CDR2 is YFSETQ in the germline V gene. The V and J ends lost 4 bases and 0 bases, in that order; junction bases with no gene match: 2. The CDR3 covers 15 residues. The CDR3 bases are TGCGCCAGCAGCCCGGGACAGGGTAGCAATCAGCCCCAGCATTTT. Its protein is CASSPGQGSNQPQHF.

The chain is built from TRBV7-2 and TRBJ2-1; TRBD2 aligns across 12 bases. Per the germline V gene, CDR1 is SGHTA and CDR2 is FQGNSA. The CDR3 covers 16 residues. With 0 bases clipped from V and 6 bases from J, the junction kept 3 bases outside the gene matches. DNA of the CDR3: TGTGCCAGCAGCTTAGCTCCGGGACTAGCGGGCAATGAGCAGTTCTTC. Residues: CASSLAPGLAGNEQFF.

The rearrangement uses TRBV9 and TRBJ2-7; weak D call: TRBD2 (6 bases). V was clipped by 0 bases and J by 5 bases, with 12 bases between them. Germline V CDR1 and CDR2: SGDLS, YYNGEE. The CDR3 is 14 residues long. The DNA for the CDR3 is TGTGCCAGCAGCGTAGAGGAGGGGCCCCACGAGCAGTACTTC. Translation gives CASSVEEGPHEQYF.

The rearrangement links TRBV27 to TRBJ2-6; TRBD1 matches 9 bases. After removal of 5 bases from V and 4 bases from J, the junction contained 6 bases not matched to a gene. The CDR3 has 16 amino acids. Germline assignment: CDR1 MNHEY and CDR2 SMNVEV (reference sequence). This CDR3 is CASSPGTGWGANVLTF. The CDR3 nucleotides read TGTGCCAGCAGTCCCGGGACAGGGTGGGGGGCCAACGTCCTGACTTTC.

The chain joins TRBV27 to TRBJ2-3; 11 bases line up with TRBD2. The CDR3 is made up of 16 amino acids. The V gene's germline CDR1 is MNHEY and CDR2 SMNVEV (reference sequence). V trimming: 4 bases; J trimming: 6 bases; junction bases outside the gene matches: 9. Written as DNA, the CDR3 is TGTGCCAGCAGTTCCCCACTAGCGGGAGCTTCGGATACGCAGTATTTT. Protein product: CASSSPLAGASDTQYF.

V usage is TRBV9 and J usage is TRBJ1-1, with TRBD1 matching 10 bases. V dropped 3 bases and J dropped 11; count of bases not matched to a gene: 4. The CDR3 sequence is 12 residues long. Germline V lookup: CDR1 SGDLS, CDR2 YYNGEE. CDR3 bases: TGTGCCAGCAGCGGGGGGGGACAGGGGGCTTTCTTT. This encodes CASSGGGQGAFF.

Only one count was recorded for this clone. At one end, the junction sequence differs from germline, possibly due to a read error. The J gene is TRBJ2-3, the V gene TRBV9; 9 bases agree with TRBD1. Germline V gives CDR1 SGDLS, CDR2 YYNGEE. This CDR3 contains 15 residues. The CDR3 is CVSSVTGGKGDTQYF. Written as DNA, the CDR3 is TGTGTCAGCAGCGTAACAGGGGGCAAGGGAGATACGCAGTATTTT.

The chain links TRBV19 to TRBJ2-3, with 7 nucleotides matching TRBD2. Germline loops: CDR1 LNHDA, CDR2 SQIVND (reference sequence). This CDR3 contains 17 residues. The V gene end was trimmed by 6 bases and the J gene end by 5 bases; junction bases not matched to a gene: 17. The CDR3 reads CASSTSLWREWRDTQYF. The CDR3 DNA follows: TGTGCCAGTAGCACGTCCTTGTGGCGGGAGTGGCGAGATACGCAGTATTTT.

The chain joins TRBV6-6 to TRBJ2-3; D may be TRBD2 (6 bases). The V and J ends lost 10 bases and 0 bases respectively, with 14 bases between them. The CDR3 length is 14 residues. CDR1 and CDR2 (germline): MNHNY, SVGAGI (reference sequence). The chain's CDR3 is CATQGLPSTDTQYF. The CDR3 DNA is TGTGCCACCCAGGGACTGCCTAGCACAGATACGCAGTATTTT.

V gene TRBV11-2 combines with J gene TRBJ2-7; 7 bases are a match to TRBD1. This CDR3 contains 15 residues. CDR1 is SGHAT, CDR2 FQNNGV, per germline. J was trimmed by 5 bases and V by 1 base; bases with no gene match: 8. The CDR3 coding sequence is TGTGCCAGCAGCTTAGCGCAGACAGGGCTACACGAGCAGTACTTC. Amino acid sequence: CASSLAQTGLHEQYF.

The rearrangement joins TRBV11-2 to TRBJ2-2; a possible D gene is TRBD1 (5 bases). V lost 1 base and J lost 1, with 13 bases in between. CDR3 length equals 17 residues. Germline CDR1 reads SGHAT; CDR2 reads FQNNGV. CDR3 sequence (DNA): TGTGCCAGCAGCTTAGTTCGGCAGGGCCTGAACACCGGGGAGCTGTTTTTT. Its translation: CASSLVRQGLNTGELFF.

The V and J genes are TRBV18 and TRBJ2-7; D is ambiguous. This CDR3 has 18 amino acids. Germline CDR1 KGHSH, CDR2 LQKENI. The V end lost 0 bases, the J end lost 2 bases, and 20 bases lay between the germline ends. This CDR3 is CASSPPNRLGHQAYEQYF. The CDR3 nucleotides read TGTGCCAGCTCACCACCGAACCGCCTTGGGCACCAGGCCTACGAGCAGTACTTC.

The gene calls are TRBV7-9 and TRBJ1-2; TRBD1 matches at 7 bases. The CDR3 runs to 15 residues. The V gene's germline CDR1 is SEHNR and CDR2 FQNEAQ (reference sequence). Germline trimming cut 4 bases from V and 3 bases from J; bases unmatched to any gene: 8. The CDR3 spells CASSSSWDRDYGYTF. DNA for the CDR3: TGTGCCAGCAGCTCCTCTTGGGACAGAGACTATGGCTACACCTTC.

This clone was detected a few times. The rearrangement joins TRBV6-1 to TRBJ2-7; D is undetermined. Trimming left V 5 bases short and J 1 base short, with 15 bases between. Germline lookup yields CDR1 MNHNS and CDR2 SASEGT. The CDR3 contains 15 residues. The CDR3 is CASSPGITASYEQYF. The CDR3, as DNA: TGTGCCAGCAGTCCAGGTATTACGGCTTCCTACGAGCAGTACTTC.